This T cell receptor beta chain came from a study of blood T cell repertoires in COVID-19. Study in general: Spain, Italy and the United States supplied samples that represented acute and convalescent COVID-19. In each case, the material was cDNA or gDNA derived from T cells, B-cell-depleted T cells, or PBMCs.

The table came from immunoSEQ multiplex PCR; TCRdb's copy has only in-frame clones and leaves some out. The table has approximately 220,000 clones, around 82% seen once. CDR1 is MNHEY and CDR2 is SVGAGI in the germline V gene. The V segment lost 6 bases and the J segment 3 bases; nucleotides outside the gene matches: 5. CDR3 length: 14 residues. This receptor was taken from a woman aged 60-75 years with acute or convalescent COVID-19. The chain combines TRBV6-5 with TRBJ1-5, with 7 bases lining up with TRBD1. The sequenced sample was peripheral blood. The CDR3 nucleotides are TGTGCCAGCAGGCCCGGGACAGACAATCAGCCCCAGCATTTT. Its protein product is CASRPGTDNQPQHF.